This T cell receptor beta chain emerged from a study of blood T cell repertoires in COVID-19. Across the study: The United States, Italy and Spain provided the acute and convalescent COVID-19 samples. Nucleic acid was either cDNA or gDNA, and it came from T cells, B-cell-depleted T cells, or PBMCs.

The V end lost 5 bases, the J end lost 3 bases, and 11 bases lay between the germline ends. The CDR3 is 14 residues long. Looked up from germline, CDR1 is SGHVS and CDR2 is FQNEAQ. In the source study's methods: Estimation of nucleated cell counts was performed using reference gene primer amplification. Here immunoSEQ multiplex PCR was the method, and the copy in TCRdb shows in-frame clones only, minus some. V and J calls and clone size come straight from that table; D and trimming were deduced from the DNA. The sample consists of 200,000 or so clones, 86% of them appearing once. This clone was counted a few times.

The sequence was obtained from an elderly man with acute or convalescent COVID-19. The chain couples TRBV7-8 to TRBJ1-3; D may be TRBD1 (6 bases). Input material: peripheral blood. CDR3 loop: CASSPQGYGNTIYF. Written as DNA, the CDR3 is TGTGCCAGCAGCCCCCAGGGGTATGGAAACACCATATATTTT.